These 5 T cell receptor beta chains came from one sample sequenced in a study of blood T cell repertoires in COVID-19. Repertoires were generated with immunoSEQ multiplex PCR, while TCRdb's copy carries only in-frame clones and drops some. The sample has about 85,000 clones; approximately 90% are singletons. Sequenced material: peripheral blood. These receptors were taken from a man between 60 and 70 years old with acute or convalescent COVID-19.

This clone was picked up one time. The CDR3 DNA reads TGTGCCAGCAGGAGGGAGACTGAAGCTTTCTTT. Translation: CASRRETEAFF. V usage is TRBV6-5 and J usage is TRBJ1-1; D not resolved. V was clipped by 6 bases and J by 5 bases, with 7 bases between them. The CDR3 loop spans 11 amino acids. Per the germline V gene, CDR1 is MNHEY and CDR2 is SVGAGI.

The genes are TRBV6-5 and TRBJ2-5, with D tentatively TRBD2 (7 bases). Germline V lookup: CDR1 MNHEY, CDR2 SVGAGI. The CDR3 covers 16 residues. The V end was cut by 0 bases, the J end by 4 bases, with 15 bases between. The CDR3 sequence: CASSYSIGGPGETQYF. CDR3 sequence (DNA): TGTGCCAGCAGTTACTCAATCGGGGGGCCCGGAGAGACCCAGTACTTC.

The rearrangement joins TRBV7-8 to TRBJ1-4, with unresolved D. The CDR3 is 16 amino acids. V shed 3 bases and J shed 7 bases, with 18 bases lying between them. Germline CDR1 is SGHVS and CDR2 is FQNEAQ. The CDR3 protein is CASSFAVFGAGEKLFF. The CDR3 nucleotides are TGTGCCAGCAGCTTCGCTGTATTCGGAGCTGGTGAAAAACTGTTTTTT.

The V call is TRBV6-6, the J call TRBJ2-1; 10 nucleotides match TRBD1. CDR1 and CDR2 (germline): MNHNY, SVGAGI (reference sequence). The CDR3 consists of 15 residues. Losses at the gene ends were 5 bases for V and 7 bases for J; bases not matched to a gene: 8. The CDR3 region has the DNA TGTGCCAGCAGTCACCGGGACAGGGGTCCGAATGAGCAGTTCTTC. Amino acid sequence: CASSHRDRGPNEQFF.

This chain links TRBV30 with TRBJ2-7; 8 nucleotides line up with TRBD1. V lost 2 bases, J lost 1 base, and 4 bases stayed unmatched. Germline V CDR1 and CDR2: GTSNPN, SVGIG (reference sequence). The CDR3 extends over 14 amino acids. For the CDR3, the DNA is TGTGCCTGGAGTCCAGGACAGGGATCCTACGAGCAGTACTTC. It encodes CAWSPGQGSYEQYF.